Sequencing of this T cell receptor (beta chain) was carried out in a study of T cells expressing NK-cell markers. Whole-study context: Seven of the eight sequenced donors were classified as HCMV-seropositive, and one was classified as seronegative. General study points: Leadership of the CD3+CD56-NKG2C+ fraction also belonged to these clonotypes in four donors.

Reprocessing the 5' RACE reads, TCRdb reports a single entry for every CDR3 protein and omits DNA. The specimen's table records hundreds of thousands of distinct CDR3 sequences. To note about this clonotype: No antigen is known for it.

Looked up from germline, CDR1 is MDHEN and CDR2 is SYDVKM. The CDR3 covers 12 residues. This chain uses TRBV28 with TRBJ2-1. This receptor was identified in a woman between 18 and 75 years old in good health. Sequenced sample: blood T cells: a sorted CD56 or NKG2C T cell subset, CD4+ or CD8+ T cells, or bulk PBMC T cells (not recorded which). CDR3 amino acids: CASSLASREQFF. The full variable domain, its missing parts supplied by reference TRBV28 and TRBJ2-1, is DVKVTQSSRYLVKRTGEKVFLECVQDMDHENMFWYRQDPGLGLRLIYFSYDVKMKEKGDIPEGYSVSREKKERFSLILESASTNQTSMYLCASSLASREQFFGPGTRLTVL.